These T cell receptor beta chains were read from a single sample in a study of shared clonotypes between healthy human individuals. Measured with immunoSEQ multiplex PCR; TCRdb has only the in-frame clones, and not every one. The table lists hundreds of thousands of clones, over 90% of them singletons, with 24% in the top ten. The sample taken for sequencing was naive CD8+ T cells sorted from blood. The receptor set was obtained from a man aged 25 to 40 in good health. Each CDR3 is given with its conserved first and last residue. D genes are given only for firm matches. Size is omitted from some rows. Given values are once, few, many or a class for expanded clones.

v_call	j_call	clone_size	d_call	cdr3_nt	cdr3_aa
TRBV21-1	TRBJ2-3	-	-	TGTGCCAGCAGCTCTAACGACAGGGAACGAGGGACAGATACGCAGTATTTT	CASSSNDRERGTDTQYF
TRBV25-1	TRBJ2-5	few	-	TGTGCCAGCGGGGAGACCCAGTACTTC	CASGETQYF
TRBV4-1	TRBJ2-1	-	-	TGCGCCAGCAGCCCGTCCAGCGGCAGCTCCTACAATGAGCAGTTCTTC	CASSPSSGSSYNEQFF
TRBV9	TRBJ1-1	-	-	TGTGCCAGCAGCGAGGGGGTAATGAACACTGAAGCTTTCTTT	CASSEGVMNTEAFF
TRBV7-9	TRBJ1-2	-	-	TGTGCCAGCAGCTTAGTGGTGGATGGCTACACCTTC	CASSLVVDGYTF
TRBV10-2	TRBJ1-5	-	-	TGCGCCAGCAGTGAGCTACAGGGAGGCAATCAGCCCCAGCATTTT	CASSELQGGNQPQHF
TRBV6-5	TRBJ2-1	-	-	TGTGCCAGCAGAACGACTGGGTGGGACAATGAGCAGTTCTTC	CASRTTGWDNEQFF
TRBV27	TRBJ2-1	-	TRBD1	TGTGCCAGCAGTTGGGGACAGGTGGCCAATGAGCAGTTCTTC	CASSWGQVANEQFF
TRBV9	TRBJ2-7	-	-	TGTGCCAGCAGCGTCCGGGACTTTACCTACGAGCAGTACTTC	CASSVRDFTYEQYF
TRBV5-6	TRBJ2-2	-	-	TGTGCCAGCAGCTACATAGCGGTAGGGGACACCGGGGAGCTGTTTTTT	CASSYIAVGDTGELFF
TRBV5-1	TRBJ2-1	once	TRBD1	TGCGCCAGTACGAGGGACAGGGGGTTAAATGAGCAGTTCTTC	CASTRDRGLNEQFF
TRBV28	TRBJ2-7	-	-	TGTGCCAGCAGTTACGGCACAGGGAATCCCTCCTACGAGCAGTACTTC	CASSYGTGNPSYEQYF
TRBV27	TRBJ2-1	-	TRBD2	TGTGCCAGCAGTACTAGCGGGAGAACGAATGAGCAGTTCTTC	CASSTSGRTNEQFF
TRBV7-9	TRBJ2-5	-	-	TGTGCCAGCAGTTCCGGGACTGTGACCCTGGAGACCCAGTACTTC	CASSSGTVTLETQYF
TRBV29-1	TRBJ1-1	once	-	TGCAGCGTTGAATTGAGGGTTCTAGAAGCTTTCTTT	CSVELRVLEAFF
TRBV6-6	TRBJ2-5	-	-	TGTGCCAGCAGTTCGGGAACGAAAGAGACCCAGTACTTC	CASSSGTKETQYF
TRBV5-6	TRBJ2-3	-	TRBD2	TGTGCCAGCAGCTTGGGTCGGACTAGCGGGATCACAGATACGCAGTATTTT	CASSLGRTSGITDTQYF
TRBV9	TRBJ2-3	-	TRBD2	TGTGCCAGCAGCCCCCAGGAGGGACTACCTAGCACAGATACGCAGTATTTT	CASSPQEGLPSTDTQYF
TRBV7-9	TRBJ2-7	once	-	TGTGCCAGCAGCTTCAGCTACGAGCAGTACTTC	CASSFSYEQYF
TRBV7-9	TRBJ2-7	-	TRBD2	TGTGCCAGCAGCCCTAGGGGGACTAGCGGGAGACGCACCTACGAGCAGTACTTC	CASSPRGTSGRRTYEQYF
TRBV11-3	TRBJ2-1	-	-	TGTGCCAGCAGCCCTAGAGGCGTAACCTCCTACAATGAGCAGTTCTTC	CASSPRGVTSYNEQFF
TRBV6-5	TRBJ2-2	-	-	TGTGCCAGCAGCCTAGGTTACACCGGGGAGCTGTTTTTT	CASSLGYTGELFF
TRBV4-2	TRBJ2-6	-	-	TGTGCCAGCAGCCAAGATCGTTTCTCTGGGGCCAACGTCCTGACTTTC	CASSQDRFSGANVLTF
TRBV7-1	TRBJ2-3	-	-	TGTGCCAGCAGCCCGACCCCTCGGGGAGCGCAGTATTTT	CASSPTPRGAQYF
TRBV27	TRBJ1-2	-	TRBD1	TGTGCCAGCAGTTCCCGGAGACAGGGGGCAATTGGCTACACCTTC	CASSSRRQGAIGYTF
TRBV5-6	TRBJ2-1	-	-	TGTGCCAGCAGCCCCTCTCAAACCCCTGAGCAGTTCTTC	CASSPSQTPEQFF
TRBV5-1	TRBJ2-7	-	TRBD1	TGCGCCAGCAGCGATATCAGGGGGAGCTCCTACGAGCAGTACTTC	CASSDIRGSSYEQYF
TRBV4-1	TRBJ2-7	-	-	TGCGCCAGCAGCCAAGAAATTCTGGGTGACGAGCAGTACTTC	CASSQEILGDEQYF
TRBV27	TRBJ2-7	-	TRBD1	TGTGCCAGCAGTTGGTCGGGACAGGGTTTCACCTACGAGCAGTACTTC	CASSWSGQGFTYEQYF
TRBV28	TRBJ2-7	once	-	TGTGCCAGCAGTTCCCCGGACGGAATCTACGAGCAGTACTTC	CASSSPDGIYEQYF
TRBV7-9	TRBJ2-1	-	-	TGTGCCAGCAGCTTAGCGACGGACTACAATGAGCAGTTCTTC	CASSLATDYNEQFF
TRBV4-3	TRBJ2-1	-	TRBD2	TGCGCCAGCAGCTCCAGGGTTAGCGGGAGAGCTGGCAATGAGCAGTTCTTC	CASSSRVSGRAGNEQFF
TRBV6-1	TRBJ2-7	-	TRBD2	TGTGCCAGCAGAGGACTAGCGGCCTACGAGCAGTACTTC	CASRGLAAYEQYF
TRBV7-9	TRBJ2-7	-	-	TGTGCCAGCAGCTTATATGACTACGAGCAGTACTTC	CASSLYDYEQYF
TRBV4-3	TRBJ2-7	-	TRBD2	TGCGCCAGCAGTCACGCTAGCGGGGAACGCTCCTACGAGCAGTACTTC	CASSHASGERSYEQYF
TRBV7-6	TRBJ2-7	-	-	TGTGCCAGCAGCTTATTCACGGGGACCTACGAGCAGTACTTC	CASSLFTGTYEQYF
TRBV28	TRBJ1-1	-	-	TGTGCCAGCACCCCGGGTGTTTCTGAAGCTTTCTTT	CASTPGVSEAFF
TRBV27	TRBJ2-1	-	-	TGTGCCAGCAGTTTATCTCCCAGGAATGAGCAGTTCTTC	CASSLSPRNEQFF
TRBV27	TRBJ2-7	once	TRBD2	TGTGCCAGCAGTCCGGCGGGAGGGCCCTACGAGCAGTACTTC	CASSPAGGPYEQYF
TRBV5-4	TRBJ2-1	-	-	TGTGCCAGCAGTACATTTAGCGCTCGACCTCAGAATGAGCAGTTCTTC	CASSTFSARPQNEQFF
TRBV6-5	TRBJ2-7	once	-	TGTGCCAGCAGTTACCGGACACTTTCCTACGAGCAGTACTTC	CASSYRTLSYEQYF
TRBV7-9	TRBJ2-5	few	TRBD1	TGTGCCAGCAGCTCAGACAGGGCCCAAGAGACCCAGTACTTC	CASSSDRAQETQYF
TRBV7-9	TRBJ2-7	-	TRBD2	TGTGCCAGCAGCTTAGCTCGACTAGCGGGAGCCTACGAGCAGTACTTC	CASSLARLAGAYEQYF
TRBV14	TRBJ2-7	-	TRBD1	TGTGCCAGCAGCCCGGGACAGGTCTCCTACGAGCAGTACTTC	CASSPGQVSYEQYF